This T cell receptor (beta chain) is drawn from a study of blood T cell repertoires in COVID-19. TCRdb's table, derived via immunoSEQ multiplex PCR, lists solely in-frame clones and lacks some. The table has over 350,000 clones, more than 85% seen once. The CDR3 length is 16 residues. Germline-derived CDR1 and CDR2 are KGHSH and LQKENI. The V segment lost 3 bases and the J segment 4 bases; nucleotides outside the gene matches: 8. Participants spanned ages about 18 to 90 years and resided in some 22 US areas. Categorization into cohorts depended on clinical history that participants reported. This sequence joins TRBV18 and TRBJ1-5, with 8 nucleotides matching TRBD1. The sequenced material came from PBMCs or T cells enriched from blood (not recorded which). The receptor was isolated from a woman aged 35 to 49 who had been exposed to COVID-19. CDR3 loop: CASSPSDTGGNQPQHF. The CDR3 DNA follows: TGTGCCAGCTCACCTAGCGACACAGGGGGTAATCAGCCCCAGCATTTT.